This T cell receptor (beta chain) was sequenced during a study of graft-versus-host responses after intestinal transplantation. Points on this clone: Its antigen is as yet unknown.

Assay: immunoSEQ multiplex PCR; the TCRdb copy retains only in-frame clones and omits some. The repertoire consists of around 40,000 clones, with roughly 94% occurring once and the leading ten covering around 0.2%. The CDR3 extends over 11 amino acids. With 4 bases removed from V and 2 bases from J, the gap between germline ends came to 5 bases. Germline-derived CDR1 and CDR2 are SQVTM and ANQGSEA. This TCR came from a human donor who was the organ donor for an intestinal transplant. The sample consisted of unstimulated CD4+ T cells sorted from spleen or lymph node cells, taken before transplant. The rearrangement uses TRBV29-1 and TRBJ2-5; D might be TRBD1 (5 bases). CDR3 loop: CSVGTQETQYF. In DNA, the CDR3 is TGCAGCGTTGGGACACAAGAGACCCAGTACTTC.